This entry concerns a single TCR beta chain. V shed 5 bases, J shed 9 bases, and the junction held 13 bases outside the gene matches. The CDR3 covers 18 residues. In germline, CDR1 is SEHNR, CDR2 FQNEAQ (reference sequence). The data were produced by immunoSEQ multiplex PCR, yet TCRdb's version contains in-frame clones alone and is incomplete. The data show 100,000 or so clones, approximately 86% seen once. This sample was taken from a study of blood T cell repertoires in COVID-19. About the study: Acute-phase and convalescent COVID-19 samples originated in the United States, Italy and Spain. Nucleic acid was either cDNA or gDNA, and it came from T cells, B-cell-depleted T cells, or PBMCs.

The clonotype originates from a woman aged 55-69 years with acute or convalescent COVID-19. This chain joins TRBV7-9 and TRBJ2-1; 16 nucleotides match TRBD2. The sample was peripheral blood. This CDR3 reads CASSKLSGGTSGRGEQFF. The CDR3 DNA reads as TGTGCCAGCAGCAAGCTTAGCGGGGGGACTAGCGGGAGGGGTGAGCAGTTCTTC.